This T cell receptor (beta chain) was documented in a study of blood T cells in healthy people across ages. Study-wide findings and caveats: Older age coincided with a roughly linear decline in TCR beta diversity per million T cells.

This clonotype was seen at least ten times. Antigen specificity is unknown. A second PCR, run for roughly 7 to 11 cycles, used a sample-barcoded 5' primer plus a J-beta primer mix. TCRdb fed the 5' RACE reads into MiXCR, producing one record per CDR3 protein. In the table there are approximately 790,000 distinct CDR3 sequences, approximately 59% of which are singletons. The V segment lost 5 bases and the J segment 6 bases; nucleotides outside the gene matches: 7. Germline loops: CDR1 SGHAT, CDR2 FQNNGV. The CDR3 has 15 residues. The specimen was blood. The rearrangement uses TRBV11-2 and TRBJ2-1; 10 bases align to TRBD1. The source of this sequence is a man aged 25 to 45 in good health. CDR3: CASSTGTGAFNEQFF. The CDR3 coding sequence is TGTGCCAGCAGCACCGGGACAGGGGCGTTCAATGAGCAGTTCTTC. The whole variable domain, filled in from reference TRBV11-2 and TRBJ2-1, reads EAGVAQSPRYKIIEKRQSVAFWCNPISGHATLYWYQQILGQGPKLLIQFQNNGVVDDSQLPKDRFSAERLKGVDSTLKIQPAKLEDSAVYLCASSTGTGAFNEQFFGPGTRLTVL.